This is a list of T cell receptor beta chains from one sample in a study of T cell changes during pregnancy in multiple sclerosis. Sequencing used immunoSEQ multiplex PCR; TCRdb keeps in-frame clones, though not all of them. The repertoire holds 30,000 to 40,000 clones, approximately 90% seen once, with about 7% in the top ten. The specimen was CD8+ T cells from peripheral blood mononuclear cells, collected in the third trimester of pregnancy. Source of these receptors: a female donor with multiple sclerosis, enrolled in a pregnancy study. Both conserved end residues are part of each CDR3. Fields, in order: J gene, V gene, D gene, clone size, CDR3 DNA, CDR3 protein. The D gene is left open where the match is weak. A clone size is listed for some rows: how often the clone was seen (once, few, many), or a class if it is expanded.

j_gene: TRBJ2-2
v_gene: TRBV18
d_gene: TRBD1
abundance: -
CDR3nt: TGTGCCAGCTCACCACCGAGGGGGCCCCCCGGGGAGCTGTTTTTT
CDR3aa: CASSPPRGPPGELFF

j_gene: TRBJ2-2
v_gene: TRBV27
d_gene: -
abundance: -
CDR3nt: TGTGCCAGCAGTTGGGGAAGACTAGGAAGTGGCGGGGAGCTGTTTTTT
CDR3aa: CASSWGRLGSGGELFF

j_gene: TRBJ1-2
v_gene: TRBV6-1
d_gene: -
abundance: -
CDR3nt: TGTGCCAGCAGTGAAGCCCGGACGCATCGAGGGGGCTACACCTTC
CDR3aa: CASSEARTHRGGYTF

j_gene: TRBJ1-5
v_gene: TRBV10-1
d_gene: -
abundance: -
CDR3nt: TGCGCCAGCAGTGAGTTGGGGAAGGACAGTGATAGCAATCAGCCCCAGCATTTT
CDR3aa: CASSELGKDSDSNQPQHF

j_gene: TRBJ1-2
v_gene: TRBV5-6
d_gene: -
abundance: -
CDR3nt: TGTGCCAGCAGCTTAGACACGAACTATGGCTACACCTTC
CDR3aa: CASSLDTNYGYTF

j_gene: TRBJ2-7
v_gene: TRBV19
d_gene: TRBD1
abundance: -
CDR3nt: TGTGCCAGTAGTTTTGACAGGGCTGGCTACGAGCAGTACTTC
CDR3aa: CASSFDRAGYEQYF

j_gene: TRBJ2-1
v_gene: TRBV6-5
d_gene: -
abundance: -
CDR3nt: TGTGCCAGCAGTACGGGGGGCCCTGAGCAGTTCTTC
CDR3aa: CASSTGGPEQFF

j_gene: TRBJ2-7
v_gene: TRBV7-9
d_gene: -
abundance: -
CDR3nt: TGTGCCAGCAGCTTTGGCCAGGGAGAGCAGTACTTC
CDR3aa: CASSFGQGEQYF

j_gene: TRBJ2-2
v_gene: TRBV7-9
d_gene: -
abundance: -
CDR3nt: TGTGCCAGCAGCCCCTGGGAGACCGGGGAGCTGTTTTTT
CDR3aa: CASSPWETGELFF

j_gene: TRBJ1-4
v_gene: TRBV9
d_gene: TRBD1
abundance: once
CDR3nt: TGTGCCAGCAGCATGGGGACAGGGAATGAAAAACTGTTTTTT
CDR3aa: CASSMGTGNEKLFF

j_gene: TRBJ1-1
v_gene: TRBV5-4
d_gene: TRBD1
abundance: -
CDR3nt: TGTGCCAGCAGGACCGGGACAGGGGGCTCGAACACTGAAGCTTTCTTT
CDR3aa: CASRTGTGGSNTEAFF

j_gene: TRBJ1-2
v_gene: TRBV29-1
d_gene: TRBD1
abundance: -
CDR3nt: TGCAGCACCCGGGACAGGGGGCTCTATGGCTACACCTTC
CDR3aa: CSTRDRGLYGYTF

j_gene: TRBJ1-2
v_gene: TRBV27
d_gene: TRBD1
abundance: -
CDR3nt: TGTGCCAGCAAACACAGGGGAGGCTATGGCTACACCTTC
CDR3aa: CASKHRGGYGYTF

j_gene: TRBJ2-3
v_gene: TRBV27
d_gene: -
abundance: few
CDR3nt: TGTGCCAGCAGTTTCGGACTAAACCTTGGAGATACGCAGTATTTT
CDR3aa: CASSFGLNLGDTQYF

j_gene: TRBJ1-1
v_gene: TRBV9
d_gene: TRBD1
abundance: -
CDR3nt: TGTGCCAGCAGCACCCCCGAACAGGGGGCGTACACTGAAGCTTTCTTT
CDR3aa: CASSTPEQGAYTEAFF

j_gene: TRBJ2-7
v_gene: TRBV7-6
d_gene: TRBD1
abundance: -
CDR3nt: TGTGCCAGCAGCCCCCGGGACAGGGGGCGCGAGCAGTACTTC
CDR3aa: CASSPRDRGREQYF

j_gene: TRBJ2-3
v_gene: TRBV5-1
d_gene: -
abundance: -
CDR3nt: TGCGCCAGCAGCGTACTTCCCGGGACACCTACATACGATACGCAGTATTTT
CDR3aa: CASSVLPGTPTYDTQYF

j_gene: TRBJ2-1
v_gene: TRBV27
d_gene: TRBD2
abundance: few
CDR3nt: TGTGCCAGCAGTACGGGGACTAGCGGGGCTTATGAGCAGTTCTTC
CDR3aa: CASSTGTSGAYEQFF

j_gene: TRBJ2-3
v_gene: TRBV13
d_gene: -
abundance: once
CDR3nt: TGTGCCAGCAGCTTTGGGGCCGGGGATACGCAGTATTTT
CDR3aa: CASSFGAGDTQYF

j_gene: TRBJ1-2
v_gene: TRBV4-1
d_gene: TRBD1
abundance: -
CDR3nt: TGCGCCAGCAGCCAGGGGGACAGGGTCTACGGCTACACCTTC
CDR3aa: CASSQGDRVYGYTF

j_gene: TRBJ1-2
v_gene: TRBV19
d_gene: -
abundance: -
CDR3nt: TGTGCCAGTAAACAAGACAGATACGATGATGGCTACACCTTC
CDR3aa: CASKQDRYDDGYTF

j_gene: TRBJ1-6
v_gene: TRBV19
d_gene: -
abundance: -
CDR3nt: TGTGCCAGTAGTATCCGGGCGGGGTACCATTCACCCCTCCACTTT
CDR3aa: CASSIRAGYHSPLHF

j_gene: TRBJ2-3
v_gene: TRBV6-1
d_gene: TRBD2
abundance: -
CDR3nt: TGTGCCAGCAGTGAAGGCGGGGGAGGCGCAGATACGCAGTATTTT
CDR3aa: CASSEGGGGADTQYF

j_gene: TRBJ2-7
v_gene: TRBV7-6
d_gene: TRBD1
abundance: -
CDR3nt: TGTGCCAGCAGCTTTCAACAGGGGGCCTACGAGCAGTACTTC
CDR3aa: CASSFQQGAYEQYF

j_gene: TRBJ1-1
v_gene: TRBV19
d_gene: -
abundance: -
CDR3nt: TGTGCCAGTATAAAGGTCGGGTGGAGCACTGAAGCTTTCTTT
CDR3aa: CASIKVGWSTEAFF

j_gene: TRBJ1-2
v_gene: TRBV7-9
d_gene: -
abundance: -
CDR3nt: TGTGCCAGCAGCTTGTGGGCCTATGGCTACACCTTC
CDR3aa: CASSLWAYGYTF

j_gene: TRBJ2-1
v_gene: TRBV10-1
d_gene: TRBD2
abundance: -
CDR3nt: TGCGCCAGCGGCCCTAGCGGTTACAATGAGCAGTTCTTC
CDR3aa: CASGPSGYNEQFF

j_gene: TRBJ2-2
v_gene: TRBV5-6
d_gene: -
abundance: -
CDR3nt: TGTGCCAGCAGCTGGGGGGTCGACACCGGGGAGCTGTTTTTT
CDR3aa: CASSWGVDTGELFF

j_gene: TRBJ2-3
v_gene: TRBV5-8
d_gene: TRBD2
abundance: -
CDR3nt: TGTGCCAGCAGAATTATAGCGGGGATCACAGATACGCAGTATTTT
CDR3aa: CASRIIAGITDTQYF

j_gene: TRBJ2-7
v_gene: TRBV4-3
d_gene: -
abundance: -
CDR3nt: TGCGCCAGCAGCCAAGAGCGGACTTACGAGCAGTACTTC
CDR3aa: CASSQERTYEQYF

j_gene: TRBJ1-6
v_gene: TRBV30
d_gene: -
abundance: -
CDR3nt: TGTGCCTGGAGCCCGGGGGAAAATTCACCCCTCCACTTT
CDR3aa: CAWSPGENSPLHF

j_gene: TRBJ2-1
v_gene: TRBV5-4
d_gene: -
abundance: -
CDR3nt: TGTGCCAGCAGCTTGGGGCAGGGTGTTTACTTCGATGAGCAGTTCTTC
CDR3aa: CASSLGQGVYFDEQFF

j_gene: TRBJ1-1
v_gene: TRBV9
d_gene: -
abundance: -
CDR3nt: TGTGCCAGCAGCGTAGCATCCGAGGGTCGGGACACTGAAGCTTTCTTT
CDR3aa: CASSVASEGRDTEAFF

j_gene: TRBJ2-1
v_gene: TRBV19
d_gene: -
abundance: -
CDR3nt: TGTGCCAGTAGTAGGGGAGGCTCCTACAATGAGCAGTTCTTC
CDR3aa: CASSRGGSYNEQFF

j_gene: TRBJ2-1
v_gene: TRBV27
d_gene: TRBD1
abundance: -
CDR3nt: TGTGCCAGCAGTCCTTGGACAGGCTCCTACAATGAGCAGTTCTTC
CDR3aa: CASSPWTGSYNEQFF

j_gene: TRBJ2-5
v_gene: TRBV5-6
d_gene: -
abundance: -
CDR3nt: TGTGCCAGCAGCTTTAGTATCACCCAAGAGACCCAGTACTTC
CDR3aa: CASSFSITQETQYF

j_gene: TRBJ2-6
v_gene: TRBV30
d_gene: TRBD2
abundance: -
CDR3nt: TGTGCCTGGAGTGCGGGGGGTGGGGCCAACGTCCTGACTTTC
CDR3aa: CAWSAGGGANVLTF

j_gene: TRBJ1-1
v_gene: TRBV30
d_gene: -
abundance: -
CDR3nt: TGTGCCTGGAGTGTAACCCCACAGGCTGAAGCTTTCTTT
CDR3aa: CAWSVTPQAEAFF

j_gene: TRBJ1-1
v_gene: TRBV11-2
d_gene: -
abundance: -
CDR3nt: TGTGCCAGCAGTTCTATTCCGAACACTGAAGCTTTCTTT
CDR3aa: CASSSIPNTEAFF

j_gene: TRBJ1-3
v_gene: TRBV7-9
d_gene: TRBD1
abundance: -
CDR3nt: TGTGCCAGCAGCCCTACAGGGGGCTGGGGAAACACCATATATTTT
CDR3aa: CASSPTGGWGNTIYF

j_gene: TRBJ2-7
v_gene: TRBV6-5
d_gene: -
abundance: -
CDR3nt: TGTGCCAGCAGTTACGGTGGTAACAGGGTAGACGAGCAGTACTTC
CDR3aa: CASSYGGNRVDEQYF

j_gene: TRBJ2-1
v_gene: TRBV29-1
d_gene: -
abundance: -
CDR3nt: TGCAGCGTCCTCTTCGGTGGGGGGAATGAGCAGTTCTTC
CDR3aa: CSVLFGGGNEQFF

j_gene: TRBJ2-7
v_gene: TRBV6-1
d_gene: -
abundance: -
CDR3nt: TGTGCCAGCAGTGAACTGGCAGGGCGGCTCTACGAGCAGTACTTC
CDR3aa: CASSELAGRLYEQYF

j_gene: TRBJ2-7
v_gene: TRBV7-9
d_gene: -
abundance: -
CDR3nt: TGTGCCAGCAGCTCTACAGGGTCCTACGAGCAGTACTTC
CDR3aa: CASSSTGSYEQYF

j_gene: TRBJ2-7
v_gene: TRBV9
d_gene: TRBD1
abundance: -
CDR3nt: TGTGCCAGCAGCGAGGGACAGGGTCCCATTGAGCAGTACTTC
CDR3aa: CASSEGQGPIEQYF

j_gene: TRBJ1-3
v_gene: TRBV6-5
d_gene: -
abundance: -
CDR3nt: TGTGCCAGCAGTTACGAGGCCTACTCTGGAAACACCATATATTTT
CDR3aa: CASSYEAYSGNTIYF

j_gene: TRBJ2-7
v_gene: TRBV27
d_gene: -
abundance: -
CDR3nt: TGTGCCAGCATCTCTTTGGGGAGGGGGGGCTCCTACGAGCAGTACTTC
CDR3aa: CASISLGRGGSYEQYF

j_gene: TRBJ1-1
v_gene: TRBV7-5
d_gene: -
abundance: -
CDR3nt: TGTGCCAGAAGCTTGGAGGGACAGGCGGTTTTGAACACTGAAGCTTTCTTT
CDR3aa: CARSLEGQAVLNTEAFF

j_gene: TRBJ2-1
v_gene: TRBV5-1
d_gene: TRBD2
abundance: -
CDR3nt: TGCGCCAGCAGCTTGGCCGCGGGGGGGCCCTACAATGAGCAGTTCTTC
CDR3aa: CASSLAAGGPYNEQFF

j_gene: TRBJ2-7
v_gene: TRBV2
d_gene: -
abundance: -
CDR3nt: TGTGCCAGCAGTGAAGGGGGGGCCTACGAGCAGTACTTC
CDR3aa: CASSEGGAYEQYF

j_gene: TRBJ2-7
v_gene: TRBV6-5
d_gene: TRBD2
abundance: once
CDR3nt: TGTGCCAGCAGTGGGGGGGATGTGCCTTACGAGCAGTACTTC
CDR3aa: CASSGGDVPYEQYF

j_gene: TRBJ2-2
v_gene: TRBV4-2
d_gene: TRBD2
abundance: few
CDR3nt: TGTGCCAGCAGCCACCTTAGGACCCTCACTAGCGGGGGGGTATATACCGGGGAGCTGTTTTTT
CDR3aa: CASSHLRTLTSGGVYTGELFF

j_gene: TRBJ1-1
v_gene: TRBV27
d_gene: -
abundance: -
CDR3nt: TGTGCCAGCAGTTTACTGGGGGGGAACACTGAAGCTTTCTTT
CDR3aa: CASSLLGGNTEAFF

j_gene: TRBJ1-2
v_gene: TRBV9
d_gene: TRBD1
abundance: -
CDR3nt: TGTGCCAGCAGCGTGACAGGGTATTATGGCTACACCTTC
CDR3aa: CASSVTGYYGYTF

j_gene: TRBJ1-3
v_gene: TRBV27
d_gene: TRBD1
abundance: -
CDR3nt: TGTGCCAGCAGTGGGACAGGCGTCCTGGGCTCTGGAAACACCATATATTTT
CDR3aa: CASSGTGVLGSGNTIYF

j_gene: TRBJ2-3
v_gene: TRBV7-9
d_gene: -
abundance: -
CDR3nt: TGTGCCAGCAGCTTAGGAGCGCGGGGGCCCACAGATACGCAGTATTTT
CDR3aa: CASSLGARGPTDTQYF

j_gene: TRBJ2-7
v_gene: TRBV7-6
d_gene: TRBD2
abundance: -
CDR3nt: TGTGCCAGCAGCTTAGGGGCTAGCGGGGTGGTCTACGAGCAGTACTTC
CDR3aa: CASSLGASGVVYEQYF